These 9 T cell receptor beta chains originate from one sample sequenced in a study of T cells in Graves' hyperthyroidism and ophthalmopathy. Researchers took RNA transcripts and amplified the TCR beta CDR3 regions from them. The primer set for the first-round RT-PCR of the TCR CDR3 was HTBI. TCRdb analysed the multiplex PCR reads with MiXCR anew, one entry per CDR3 protein. The table includes 500,000 or so distinct CDR3 sequences, about 16% detected once. The source material was blood. These receptors all come from a woman aged 25 to 45 with Graves' ophthalmopathy.

In its sample, this clonotype was seen many times. The chain employs TRBV7-8 and TRBJ2-3; D uncertain. This CDR3 has 14 amino acids. Germline CDR1 SGHVS, CDR2 FQNEAQ. The germline V and J ends were trimmed by 0 bases and 1 base, with 5 bases remaining between them. The CDR3 spells CASSLALGTDTQYF. The CDR3 DNA reads as TGTGCCAGCAGCTTAGCGTTGGGCACAGATACGCAGTATTTT.

The table lists this clonotype with many counts. The V and J genes are TRBV4-1 and TRBJ2-3; D unresolved. CDR1 is MGHRA and CDR2 is YSYEKL in the germline V gene. V was shortened by 0 bases and J by 3 bases, with 16 bases between the two germline ends. This CDR3 region has 17 residues. The CDR3 DNA reads as TGCGCCAGCAGCCAAGAGGGTTCACGGTTCACGACAGATACGCAGTATTTT. It encodes CASSQEGSRFTTDTQYF.

In this sample, this clonotype turned up many times. V is TRBV20-1 and J is TRBJ2-3; 12 bases align to TRBD1. Trimming removed 3 bases from V and 5 bases from J; junction bases left unmatched: 6. CDR1 DFQATT and CDR2 SNEGSKA come from the germline V gene (reference sequence). This CDR3 is 15 amino acids long. CDR3 protein: CSARGDRGLGDTQYF. In DNA, the CDR3 is TGCAGTGCTAGGGGGGACAGGGGGCTAGGAGATACGCAGTATTTT.

The sample holds a few counts of this clonotype. This sequence joins TRBV7-2 and TRBJ1-3; D remains unclear. The CDR3 totals 15 residues. With 7 bases removed from V and 0 bases from J, the gap between germline ends came to 13 bases. CDR1 and CDR2 from the germline V gene are SGHTA and FQGNSA. CDR3 in DNA: TGTGCCAGCAACCAACAACCGAACTCTGGAAACACCATATATTTT. Translated: CASNQQPNSGNTIYF. The variable domain in full, completed from reference TRBV7-2 and TRBJ1-3, reads GAGVSQSPSNKVTEKGKDVELRCDPISGHTALYWYRQSLGQGLEFLIYFQGNSAPDKSGLPSDRFSAERTGGSVSTLTIQRTQQEDSAVYLCASNQQPNSGNTIYFGEGSWLTVV.

The chain links TRBV6-2 or TRBV6-3 to TRBJ2-7; TRBD1 is a possible D gene (5 bases). This CDR3 has 14 residues. Looked up from germline, CDR1 is MNHEY and CDR2 is SVGEGT. V lost 6 bases, J lost 6 bases, and 18 bases lay in between. For the CDR3, the DNA is TGTGCCAGCAGACTCGTTTTAGGGGTCTCCGAGCAGTACTTC. Encoded protein: CASRLVLGVSEQYF.

V gene TRBV9 combines with J gene TRBJ1-1; 11 nucleotides align to TRBD1. This CDR3 spans 12 amino acids. V shed 4 bases, J shed 10 bases, and the junction held 3 bases outside the gene matches. Germline V CDR1 and CDR2: SGDLS, YYNGEE. As DNA, the CDR3 is TGTGCCAGCAGCCAGGGACAGGGGGGAGCTTTCTTT. The encoded protein is CASSQGQGGAFF. Using reference TRBV9 and TRBJ1-1 for the parts outside the CDR3, the full variable domain is DSGVTQTPKHLITATGQRVTLRCSPRSGDLSVYWYQQSLDQGLQFLIQYYNGEERAKGNILERFSAQQFPDLHSELNLSSLELGDSALYFCASSQGQGGAFFGQGTRLTVV.

This clonotype was observed many times. The chain couples TRBV14 to TRBJ2-3; D possibly corresponds to TRBD2 (5 bases). CDR1 and CDR2 (germline): SGHDN, FVKESK. The CDR3 is 15 amino acids. Trimming pared 2 bases from V and 1 base from J, leaving 10 bases between. The CDR3 is CASSQLRGGTDTQYF. The CDR3 DNA reads as TGTGCCAGCAGCCAACTTCGGGGAGGCACAGATACGCAGTATTTT. The whole variable domain, filled in from reference TRBV14 and TRBJ2-3, reads EAGVTQFPSHSVIEKGQTVTLRCDPISGHDNLYWYRRVMGKEIKFLLHFVKESKQDESGMPNNRFLAERTGGTYSTLKVQPAELEDSGVYFCASSQLRGGTDTQYFGPGTRLTVL.

In its sample, this clonotype was seen many times. The V call is TRBV13, the J call TRBJ2-7; 12 nucleotides align to TRBD2. In germline, CDR1 is PRHDT, CDR2 FYEKMQ (reference sequence). The CDR3 totals 15 residues. V was pared by 5 bases and J by 5 bases, with 7 bases of the junction left unmatched. The CDR3 protein is CASSATSGSRNEQYF. The DNA for the CDR3 is TGTGCCAGCAGCGCGACTAGCGGGAGTCGTAACGAGCAGTACTTC.

In this sample, this clonotype turned up a few times. This chain links TRBV3-1 with TRBJ2-7; D is uncertain. The ends were cut back, 0 bases at V and 7 bases at J, with 10 bases in the middle. CDR1 and CDR2 from the germline V gene are LGHDT and YNNKEL (reference sequence). The CDR3 length is 13 residues. CDR3 nucleotides: TGTGCCAGCAGCCAAGATACGGGTACGGAGCAGTACTTC. This encodes CASSQDTGTEQYF.